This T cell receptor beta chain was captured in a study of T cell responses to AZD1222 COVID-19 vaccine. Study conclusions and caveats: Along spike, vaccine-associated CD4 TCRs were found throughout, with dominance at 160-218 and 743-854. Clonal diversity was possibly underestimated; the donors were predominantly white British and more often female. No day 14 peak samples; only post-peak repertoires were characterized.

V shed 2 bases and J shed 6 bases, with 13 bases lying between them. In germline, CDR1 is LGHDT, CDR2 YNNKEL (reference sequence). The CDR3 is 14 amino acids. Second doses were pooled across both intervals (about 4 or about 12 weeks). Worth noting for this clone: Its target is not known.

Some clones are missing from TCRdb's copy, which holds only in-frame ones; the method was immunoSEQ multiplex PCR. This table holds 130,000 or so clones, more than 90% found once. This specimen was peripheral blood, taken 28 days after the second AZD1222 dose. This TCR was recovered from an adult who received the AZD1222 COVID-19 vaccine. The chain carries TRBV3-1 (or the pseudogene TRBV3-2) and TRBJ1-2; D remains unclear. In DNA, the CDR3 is TGTGCCAGCAGCCAACGGGTCCCGTCTAATGGCTACACCTTC. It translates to CASSQRVPSNGYTF.